What follows describes a single T cell receptor (beta chain). The sort gate was single viable CD3+CD4+CD8-CD45RO+ cells for memory CD4+ T cells. The sample comes from a study of memory CD4+ T cells and cytomegalovirus serostatus. Source study methods: Out-of-frame sequences were removed, leaving 2,204,828 distinct TCRbeta sequences. TCRdb's table, derived via immunoSEQ multiplex PCR, lists solely in-frame clones and lacks some. For V, J and clone size, that table is used; D and trimming come from the DNA. The table has around 62,000 clones, 60% to 85% seen once; the top ten hold roughly 5%. The V end was cut by 6 bases, the J end by 2 bases, with 34 bases between. Germline V lookup: CDR1 MDHEN, CDR2 SYDVKM. The CDR3 has 22 residues.

The source material was memory CD4+ T cells from blood. The TCR originated in an adult in good health and CMV-seropositive. The chain couples TRBV28 to TRBJ2-2; D not certain. The CDR3 DNA reads as TGTGCCAGCAGCTCATTTCCCCCCATACTATTCCCCGTTCAGACCAACACCGGGGAGCTGTTTTTT. It translates to CASSSFPPILFPVQTNTGELFF.